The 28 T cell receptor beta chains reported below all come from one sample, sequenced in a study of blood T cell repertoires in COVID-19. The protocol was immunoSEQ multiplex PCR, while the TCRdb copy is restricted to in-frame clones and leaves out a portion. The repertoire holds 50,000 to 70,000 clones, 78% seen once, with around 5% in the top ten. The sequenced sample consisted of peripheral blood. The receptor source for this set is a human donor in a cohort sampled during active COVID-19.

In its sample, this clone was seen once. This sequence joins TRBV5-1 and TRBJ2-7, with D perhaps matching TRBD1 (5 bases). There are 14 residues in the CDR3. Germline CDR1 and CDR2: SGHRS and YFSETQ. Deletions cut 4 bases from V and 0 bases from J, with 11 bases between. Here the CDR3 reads CASSTATVSYEQYF. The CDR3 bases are TGCGCCAGCAGCACCGCGACAGTCTCCTACGAGCAGTACTTC.

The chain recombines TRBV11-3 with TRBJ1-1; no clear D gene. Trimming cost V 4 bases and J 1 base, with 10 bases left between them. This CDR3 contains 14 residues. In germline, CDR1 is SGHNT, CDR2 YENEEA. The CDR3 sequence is CASSSGLPNTEAFF. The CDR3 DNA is TGTGCCAGCAGCTCCGGACTTCCGAACACTGAAGCTTTCTTT.

The CDR3 DNA follows: TGTGCCAGCAGTGAATCTGGCATCCGATACGAGCAGTACTTC. Translation: CASSESGIRYEQYF. V gene TRBV6-1 combines with J gene TRBJ2-7; D not resolved. The CDR3 has 14 residues. Trimming cost V 2 bases and J 4 bases, with 12 bases left between them. In germline, CDR1 is MNHNS, CDR2 SASEGT.

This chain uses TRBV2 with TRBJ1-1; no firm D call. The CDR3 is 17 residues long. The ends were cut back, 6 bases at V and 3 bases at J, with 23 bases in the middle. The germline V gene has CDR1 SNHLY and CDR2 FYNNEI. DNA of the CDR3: TGTGCCAGCAGCGGGAGTCGTTCGGGTCGGCCTTACACTGAAGCTTTCTTT. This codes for CASSGSRSGRPYTEAFF.

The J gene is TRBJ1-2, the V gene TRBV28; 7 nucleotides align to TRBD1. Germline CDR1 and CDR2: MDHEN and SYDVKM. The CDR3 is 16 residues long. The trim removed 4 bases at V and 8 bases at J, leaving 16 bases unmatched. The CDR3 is CASSSHLQGQGEGYTF. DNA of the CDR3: TGTGCCAGCAGTTCCCACCTACAGGGGCAGGGTGAGGGCTACACCTTC.

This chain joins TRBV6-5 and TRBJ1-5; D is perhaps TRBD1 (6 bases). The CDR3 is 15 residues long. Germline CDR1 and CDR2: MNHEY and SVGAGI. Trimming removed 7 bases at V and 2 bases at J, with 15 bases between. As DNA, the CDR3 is TGTGCCAGCATTTTCGGGACATACGGCAATCAGCCCCAGCATTTT. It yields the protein CASIFGTYGNQPQHF.

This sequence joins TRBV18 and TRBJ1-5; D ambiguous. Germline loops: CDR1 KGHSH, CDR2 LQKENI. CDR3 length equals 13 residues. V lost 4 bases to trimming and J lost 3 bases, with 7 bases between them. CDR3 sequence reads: CASSLQLNQPQHF. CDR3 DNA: TGTGCCAGCTCACTCCAACTCAATCAGCCCCAGCATTTT.

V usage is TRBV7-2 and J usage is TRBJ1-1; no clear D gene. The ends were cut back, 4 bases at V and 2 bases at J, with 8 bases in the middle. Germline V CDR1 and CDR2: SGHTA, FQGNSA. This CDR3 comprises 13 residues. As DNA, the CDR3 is TGTGCCAGCAGCTCCAGGCGAAACACTGAAGCTTTCTTT. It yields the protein CASSSRRNTEAFF. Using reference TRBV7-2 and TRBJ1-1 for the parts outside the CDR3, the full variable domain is GAGVSQSPSNKVTEKGKDVELRCDPISGHTALYWYRQSLGQGLEFLIYFQGNSAPDKSGLPSDRFSAERTGGSVSTLTIQRTQQEDSAVYLCASSSRRNTEAFFGQGTRLTVV.

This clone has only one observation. Written as DNA, the CDR3 is TGTGCCAGCAGTCCAGGGACAGGGTTTGAAAAACTGTTTTTT. Protein product: CASSPGTGFEKLFF. This chain connects TRBV6-5 to TRBJ1-4, with 9 bases matching TRBD1. Germline CDR1 MNHEY, CDR2 SVGAGI. V lost 5 bases and J lost 7; bases outside the gene matches: 5. CDR3 size: 14 residues.

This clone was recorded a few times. The CDR3 spells CASSPTTSGGAVEQYF. Here the CDR3 DNA reads TGTGCCAGCAGCCCCACGACTAGCGGGGGGGCGGTGGAGCAGTACTTC. The chain links TRBV7-9 to TRBJ2-7; 14 bases are shared with TRBD2. The CDR3 consists of 16 residues. V was pared by 5 bases and J by 7 bases, with 10 bases of the junction left unmatched. Germline V gene sequence: CDR1 SEHNR, CDR2 FQNEAQ (reference sequence).

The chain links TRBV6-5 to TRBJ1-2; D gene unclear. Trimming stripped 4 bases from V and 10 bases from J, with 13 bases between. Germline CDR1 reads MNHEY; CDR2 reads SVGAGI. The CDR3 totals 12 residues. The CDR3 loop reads CASSLDGRVYTF. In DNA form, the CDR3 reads TGTGCCAGCAGTTTGGACGGGAGGGTCTACACCTTC.

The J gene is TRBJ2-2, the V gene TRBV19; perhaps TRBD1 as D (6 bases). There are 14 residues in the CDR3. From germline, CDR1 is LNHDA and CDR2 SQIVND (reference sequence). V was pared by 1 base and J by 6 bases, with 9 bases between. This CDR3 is CASSIGQAPGELFF. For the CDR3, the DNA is TGTGCCAGTAGTATAGGACAGGCACCCGGGGAGCTGTTTTTT.

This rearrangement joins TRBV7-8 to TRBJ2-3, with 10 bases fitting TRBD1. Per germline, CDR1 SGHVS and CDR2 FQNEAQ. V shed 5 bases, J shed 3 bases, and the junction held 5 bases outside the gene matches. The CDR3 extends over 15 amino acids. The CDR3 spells CASSRDRGRTDTQYF. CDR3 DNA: TGTGCCAGCAGCCGAGACAGGGGGCGGACAGATACGCAGTATTTT.

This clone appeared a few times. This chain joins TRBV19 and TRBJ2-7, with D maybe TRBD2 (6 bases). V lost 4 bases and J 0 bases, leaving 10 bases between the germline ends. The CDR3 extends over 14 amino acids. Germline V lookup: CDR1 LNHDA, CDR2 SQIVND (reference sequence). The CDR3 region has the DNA TGTGCCAGTAGTACCGGAGGGTCCTCCTACGAGCAGTACTTC. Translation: CASSTGGSSYEQYF. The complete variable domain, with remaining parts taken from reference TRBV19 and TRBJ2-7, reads DGGITQSPKYLFRKEGQNVTLSCEQNLNHDAMYWYRQDPGQGLRLIYYSQIVNDFQKGDIAEGYSVSREKKESFPLTVTSAQKNPTAFYLCASSTGGSSYEQYFGPGTRLTVT.

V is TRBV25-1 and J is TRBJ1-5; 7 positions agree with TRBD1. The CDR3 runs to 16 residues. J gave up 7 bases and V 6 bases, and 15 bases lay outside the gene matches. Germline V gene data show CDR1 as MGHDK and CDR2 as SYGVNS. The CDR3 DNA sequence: TGTGCCAGCAGACAGGGACAGCTCGGAGTACGACAGCCCCAGCATTTT. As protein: CASRQGQLGVRQPQHF.

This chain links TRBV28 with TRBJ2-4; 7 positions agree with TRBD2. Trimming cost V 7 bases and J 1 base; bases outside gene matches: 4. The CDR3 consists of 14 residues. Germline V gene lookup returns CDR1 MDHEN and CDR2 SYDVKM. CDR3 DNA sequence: TGTGCCAGCAATGTAGCGGGTGCCAAAAACATTCAGTACTTC. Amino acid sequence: CASNVAGAKNIQYF.

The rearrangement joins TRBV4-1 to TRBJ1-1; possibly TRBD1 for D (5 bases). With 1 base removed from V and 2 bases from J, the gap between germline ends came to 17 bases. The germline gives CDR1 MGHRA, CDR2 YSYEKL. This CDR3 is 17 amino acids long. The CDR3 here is CASSQVSGQSFNTEAFF. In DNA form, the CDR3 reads TGCGCCAGCAGCCAAGTCTCCGGACAATCTTTTAACACTGAAGCTTTCTTT.

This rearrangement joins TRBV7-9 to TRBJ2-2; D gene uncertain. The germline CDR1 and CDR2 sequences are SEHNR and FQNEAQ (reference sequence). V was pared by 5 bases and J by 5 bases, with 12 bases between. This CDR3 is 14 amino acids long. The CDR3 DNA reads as TGTGCCAGCAGCCAAGTGCAAGCTACCGGGGAGCTGTTTTTT. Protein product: CASSQVQATGELFF.

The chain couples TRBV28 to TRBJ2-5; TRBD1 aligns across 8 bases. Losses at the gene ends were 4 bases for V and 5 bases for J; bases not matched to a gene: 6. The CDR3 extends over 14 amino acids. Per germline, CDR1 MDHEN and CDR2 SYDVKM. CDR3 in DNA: TGTGCCAGCAGTTCAGGGGGCGCGAGGGAGACCCAGTACTTC. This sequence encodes CASSSGGARETQYF.

The CDR3 reads CASSELSDRRNYGYTF. CDR3 coding DNA: TGCGCCAGCAGTGAGCTATCCGACAGGCGCAACTATGGCTACACCTTC. The genes are TRBV10-2 and TRBJ1-2, with D possibly matching TRBD1 (6 bases). V shed 2 bases and J shed 2 bases, with 15 bases lying between them. CDR3 length: 16 residues. The germline V gene has CDR1 WSHSY and CDR2 SAAADI.

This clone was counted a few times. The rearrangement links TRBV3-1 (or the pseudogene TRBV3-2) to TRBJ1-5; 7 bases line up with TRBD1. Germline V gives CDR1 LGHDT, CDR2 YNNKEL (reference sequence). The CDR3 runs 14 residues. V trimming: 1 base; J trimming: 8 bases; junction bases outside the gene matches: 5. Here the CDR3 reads CASSQATGYEPQHF. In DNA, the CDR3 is TGTGCCAGCAGCCAAGCGACAGGGTATGAGCCCCAGCATTTT.

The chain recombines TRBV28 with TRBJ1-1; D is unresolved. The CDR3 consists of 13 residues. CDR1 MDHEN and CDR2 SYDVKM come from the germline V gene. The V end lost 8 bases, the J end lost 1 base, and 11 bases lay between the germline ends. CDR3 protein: CASGTPGNTEAFF. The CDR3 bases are TGTGCCAGCGGTACTCCTGGGAACACTGAAGCTTTCTTT.

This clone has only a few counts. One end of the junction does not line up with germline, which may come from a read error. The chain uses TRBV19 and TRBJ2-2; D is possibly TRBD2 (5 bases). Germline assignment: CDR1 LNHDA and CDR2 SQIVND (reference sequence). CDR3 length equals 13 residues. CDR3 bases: TGTGCCAGCAGTATGCGGGACACCGGGGAGCTGTTTTTT. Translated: CASSMRDTGELFF.

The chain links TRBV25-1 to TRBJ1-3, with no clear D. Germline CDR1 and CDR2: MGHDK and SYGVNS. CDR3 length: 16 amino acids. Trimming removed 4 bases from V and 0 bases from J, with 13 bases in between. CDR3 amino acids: CASSASLLVSGNTIYF. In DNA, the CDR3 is TGTGCCAGCAGTGCGTCCTTACTCGTCTCTGGAAACACCATATATTTT.

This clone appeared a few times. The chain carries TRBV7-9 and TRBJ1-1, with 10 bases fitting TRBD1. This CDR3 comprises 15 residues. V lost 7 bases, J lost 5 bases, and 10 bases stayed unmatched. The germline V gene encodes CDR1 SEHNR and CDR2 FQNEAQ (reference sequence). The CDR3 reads CASNRQGAVGTEAFF. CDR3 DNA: TGTGCCAGCAACAGACAGGGGGCGGTTGGTACTGAAGCTTTCTTT. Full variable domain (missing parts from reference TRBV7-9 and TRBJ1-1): DTGVSQNPRHKITKRGQNVTFRCDPISEHNRLYWYRQTLGQGPEFLTYFQNEAQLEKSRLLSDRFSAERPKGSFSTLEIQRTEQGDSAMYLCASNRQGAVGTEAFFGQGTRLTVV.

The CDR3 here is CAASGGGRRKLFF. CDR3 in DNA: TGTGCAGCCTCGGGGGGCGGGAGGAGAAAACTGTTTTTT. This chain joins TRBV12-3 or TRBV12-4 and TRBJ1-4, with D possibly matching TRBD1 (6 bases). The CDR3 runs 13 residues.

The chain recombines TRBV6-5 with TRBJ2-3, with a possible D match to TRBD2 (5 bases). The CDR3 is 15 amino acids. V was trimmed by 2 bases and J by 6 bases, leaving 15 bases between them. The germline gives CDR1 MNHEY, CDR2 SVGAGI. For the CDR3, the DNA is TGTGCCAGCAGTTACGAAGGAGGTCGCCCGGATACGCAGTATTTT. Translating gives CASSYEGGRPDTQYF.

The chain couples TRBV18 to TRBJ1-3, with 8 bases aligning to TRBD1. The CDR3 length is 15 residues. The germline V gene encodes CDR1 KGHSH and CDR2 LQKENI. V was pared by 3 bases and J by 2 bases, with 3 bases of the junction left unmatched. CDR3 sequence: CASSPDRGTGNTIYF. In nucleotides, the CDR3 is TGTGCCAGCTCACCTGACAGGGGCACTGGAAACACCATATATTTT.